These 27 T cell receptor beta chains share one sample of origin, sequenced in a study of T cells in Graves' hyperthyroidism and ophthalmopathy (dated 2019 in TCRdb). Libraries were prepared through multiplex PCR. The instrument was an Illumina HiSeq 2000. TCR beta CDR3 regions were amplified from RNA transcripts. For the first round of RT-PCR on the TCR CDR3, the HTBI primer set was used together with the Qiagen OneStep RT-PCR kit. TCRdb reanalyzed the raw reads on its own, using fastp at Q25 for trimming and MiXCR for clone calling, and kept in-frame beta chains. When rows share a CDR3 protein, they turn into one entry using the most common DNA and genes. The sample table shows roughly 580,000 distinct CDR3 sequences, and approximately 15% are seen once. The ten largest clonotypes hold under 7% of the sample. Sequencing was done on a sample of blood. The receptors come from a woman aged 25-40 years with Graves' hyperthyroidism that later progressed to Graves' ophthalmopathy.

This clonotype was seen ten or more times. The chain is built from TRBV2 and TRBJ2-2, with a weak D call TRBD2 (6 bases). The germline gives CDR1 SNHLY, CDR2 FYNNEI. Trimming took off 8 bases at V and 5 bases at J, with 9 bases between the two ends. The CDR3 length is 12 residues. The chain's CDR3 is CASDRETGELFF. Here the CDR3 DNA reads TGTGCCAGCGATCGGGAGACCGGGGAGCTGTTTTTT.

There are many counts of this clonotype. The V and J genes are TRBV6-5 and TRBJ1-1; 8 bases match TRBD1. V was pared by 2 bases and J by 4 bases, with 3 bases of the junction left unmatched. CDR1 MNHEY and CDR2 SVGAGI come from the germline V gene. The length of the CDR3 is 14 residues. The chain's CDR3 is CASSYQGAGTEAFF. For the CDR3, the DNA is TGTGCCAGCAGTTACCAGGGGGCCGGCACTGAAGCTTTCTTT.

This clonotype was recorded at least ten times. The chain carries TRBV20-1 and TRBJ1-2; perhaps TRBD1 as D (5 bases). The CDR3 sequence is 12 residues long. Trimming stripped 3 bases from V and 6 bases from J, with 11 bases between. The germline gives CDR1 DFQATT, CDR2 SNEGSKA (reference sequence). CDR3 region: CSASRGEDGYTF. The CDR3 nucleotides read TGCAGTGCTAGTAGAGGGGAGGATGGCTACACCTTC.

Concerning this clonotype itself: A much larger clone differs by one base, so this may be a read error. The chain combines TRBV3-1 with TRBJ1-1; no clear D gene. CDR1 is LGHDT and CDR2 is YNNKEL in the germline V gene (reference sequence). The CDR3 covers 13 residues. Trimming took off 11 bases at V and 5 bases at J, with 18 bases between the two ends. This CDR3 is CAGGSQGITEAFF. For the CDR3, the DNA is TGTGCCGGCGGAAGCCAAGGGATTACTGAAGCTTTCTTT.

This clonotype was seen ten or more times. The chain couples TRBV6-6 to TRBJ2-4, with TRBD2 identical over 8 bases. Germline V gene data show CDR1 as MNHNY and CDR2 as SVGAGI (reference sequence). Germline trimming cut 3 bases from V and 8 bases from J; bases unmatched to any gene: 9. The CDR3 covers 15 residues. The CDR3 protein is CASSYSGLGNYIQYF. For the CDR3, the DNA is TGTGCCAGCAGTTATTCGGGACTAGGAAATTACATTCAGTACTTC.

This clonotype was detected only a few times. V gene TRBV14 combines with J gene TRBJ1-6; weak D call: TRBD1 (6 bases). The CDR3 covers 14 residues. Trimming took 3 bases from V and 10 from J, leaving 13 bases between them. Germline loops: CDR1 SGHDN, CDR2 FVKESK. The CDR3 DNA is TGTGCCAGCAGCCATATTTCAGGGGAATCACCCCTCCACTTT. Translation: CASSHISGESPLHF.

In this sample, this clonotype turned up many times. V is TRBV19 and J is TRBJ1-6; TRBD1 is a possible D gene (6 bases). With 6 bases removed from V and 2 bases from J, the gap between germline ends came to 14 bases. CDR1 is LNHDA and CDR2 is SQIVND in the germline V gene (reference sequence). CDR3 length: 16 amino acids. The CDR3 DNA reads as TGTGCCAGTAGGGACACAGGGCGCACCTATAATTCACCCCTCCACTTT. This sequence encodes CASRDTGRTYNSPLHF.

Details on this clonotype: This may come from a read error, since a much larger clone is one base off. The rearrangement links TRBV4-1 to TRBJ2-1; the match to TRBD2 covers 11 bases. Germline CDR1 is MGHRA and CDR2 is YSYEKL. There are 18 residues in the CDR3. This CDR3 is CVSSQDWVAGGPRNEQFF. CDR3 sequence (DNA): TGCGTCAGCAGCCAAGATTGGGTAGCGGGAGGGCCTAGAAATGAGCAGTTCTTC.

V usage is TRBV19 and J usage is TRBJ2-4; the D gene is possibly TRBD1 (6 bases). CDR1 is LNHDA and CDR2 is SQIVND in the germline V gene (reference sequence). Trimming pared 11 bases from V and 9 bases from J, leaving 17 bases between. This CDR3 region has 12 residues. Here the CDR3 reads CALRDFRGIQYF. The CDR3 bases are TGTGCCCTCCGAGACTTCAGGGGCATTCAGTACTTC.

The V call is TRBV30, the J call TRBJ1-1; no definite D call. With 0 bases removed from V and 6 bases from J, the gap between germline ends came to 5 bases. The germline gives CDR1 GTSNPN, CDR2 SVGIG (reference sequence). The CDR3 length is 11 residues. The CDR3 loop is CAWSVNPEAFF. As DNA, the CDR3 is TGTGCCTGGAGTGTTAACCCTGAAGCTTTCTTT.

This clonotype was observed a few times. The chain recombines TRBV12-3 or TRBV12-4 with TRBJ1-2, with no clear D. This CDR3 contains 14 residues. Between the trimmed V and J ends, which lost 1 base and 4 bases, there was a span of 10 bases. The CDR3 protein is CASSLGSSRYGYTF. The CDR3 DNA reads as TGTGCCAGCAGTTTAGGGTCCAGCCGCTATGGCTACACCTTC.

Only a few counts were recorded for this clonotype. V gene TRBV6-1 combines with J gene TRBJ1-5; D remains unclear. Looked up from germline, CDR1 is MNHNS and CDR2 is SASEGT. The V end was cut by 7 bases, the J end by 4 bases, with 11 bases between. There are 13 residues in the CDR3. The CDR3 spells CASTWGMNQPQHF. The CDR3 DNA is TGTGCCAGCACCTGGGGAATGAATCAGCCCCAGCATTTT.

This clonotype was counted ten times or more. The rearrangement joins TRBV6-2 or TRBV6-3 to TRBJ1-1; 8 bases line up with TRBD1. Trimming cost V 9 bases and J 1 base; bases outside gene matches: 4. Germline values: CDR1 MNHEY, CDR2 SVGEGT. The CDR3 consists of 13 residues. CDR3 protein: CASLGQENTEAFF. The CDR3 DNA is TGTGCCAGTCTGGGACAGGAGAACACTGAAGCTTTCTTT.

The V call is TRBV4-3, the J call TRBJ2-7; perhaps TRBD2 as D (5 bases). V dropped 4 bases and J dropped 1 base, with 14 bases sitting between them. The CDR3 totals 15 residues. Germline CDR1 and CDR2: LGHNA and YSLEER. CDR3 DNA: TGCGCCAGCAGCCCGGCAGCGGCCGTTTCCTACGAGCAGTACTTC. Amino acids: CASSPAAAVSYEQYF.

The CDR3 sequence: CASSSPDGDYEQYF. The DNA for the CDR3 is TGTGCCAGCAGCTCTCCCGACGGAGACTACGAGCAGTACTTC. The gene calls are TRBV7-2 and TRBJ2-7, with D uncertain. This CDR3 spans 14 amino acids. V was clipped by 4 bases and J by 3 bases, with 13 bases between them. The germline CDR1 and CDR2 sequences are SGHTA and FQGNSA.

This clonotype showed up just a few times. The V gene is TRBV18, the J gene TRBJ1-3; D gene ambiguous. There are 14 residues in the CDR3. Looked up from germline, CDR1 is KGHSH and CDR2 is LQKENI. Trimming took off 6 bases at V and 4 bases at J, with 13 bases between the two ends. The CDR3 coding sequence is TGTGCCAGCTCTCTTCAGACGGGAGGAAACACCATATATTTT. Protein: CASSLQTGGNTIYF. Combining the CDR3 with reference TRBV18 and TRBJ1-3 gives the whole variable domain NAGVMQNPRHLVRRRGQEARLRCSPMKGHSHVYWYRQLPEEGLKFMVYLQKENIIDESGMPKERFSAEFPKEGPSILRIQQVVRGDSAAYFCASSLQTGGNTIYFGEGSWLTVV.

This clonotype has at least ten counts. The V call is TRBV20-1, the J call TRBJ2-3, with 9 bases aligning to TRBD2. With V trimmed by 3 bases and J by 4 bases, 2 bases remained unmatched. There are 13 residues in the CDR3. Germline CDR1 is DFQATT and CDR2 is SNEGSKA (reference sequence). The CDR3 sequence: CSARREGPDTQYF. CDR3 nucleotides: TGCAGTGCTAGGCGGGAGGGCCCAGATACGCAGTATTTT.

This clonotype was found a few times. This sequence joins TRBV12-3 or TRBV12-4 and TRBJ2-7; 9 positions agree with TRBD2. Losses at the gene ends were 3 bases for V and 1 base for J; bases not matched to a gene: 10. CDR3 length: 17 residues. Written as DNA, the CDR3 is TGTGCCAGCAGTTTGCTGACTAGCGGTGGCCAGTCCTACGAGCAGTACTTC. Amino acid sequence: CASSLLTSGGQSYEQYF.

This clonotype was detected ten times or more. The chain links TRBV12-3 or TRBV12-4 to TRBJ2-1, with D perhaps TRBD1 (5 bases). V was shortened by 6 bases and J by 7 bases, with 10 bases between the two germline ends. This CDR3 has 12 amino acids. This CDR3 is CASSRVTNEQFF. The CDR3 DNA is TGTGCCAGCAGCAGGGTCACGAATGAGCAGTTCTTC.

This clonotype occurred many times. V gene TRBV6-1 combines with J gene TRBJ1-5, with TRBD1 matching 7 bases. V gave up 6 bases and J gave up 7 bases; unmatched junction bases: 6. Germline assignment: CDR1 MNHNS and CDR2 SASEGT. The CDR3 runs to 13 residues. The CDR3 spells CASSRDSSQPQHF. The CDR3 DNA reads as TGTGCCAGCAGCAGGGACAGCTCCCAGCCCCAGCATTTT.

This clonotype was seen at least ten times. CDR3: CASSPKQTTDTQYF. The CDR3, as DNA: TGTGCCAGTAGCCCGAAACAAACCACAGATACGCAGTATTTT. The genes are TRBV19 and TRBJ2-3; D is uncertain. Germline loops: CDR1 LNHDA, CDR2 SQIVND (reference sequence). The CDR3 has 14 amino acids. V was pared by 6 bases and J by 2 bases, with 12 bases between. Variable domain in full (rest from reference TRBV19 and TRBJ2-3): DGGITQSPKYLFRKEGQNVTLSCEQNLNHDAMYWYRQDPGQGLRLIYYSQIVNDFQKGDIAEGYSVSREKKESFPLTVTSAQKNPTAFYLCASSPKQTTDTQYFGPGTRLTVL.

The chain couples TRBV18 to TRBJ2-3; the D is unclear. With 3 bases removed from V and 0 bases from J, the gap between germline ends came to 13 bases. The germline CDR1 and CDR2 sequences are KGHSH and LQKENI. The CDR3 loop spans 16 amino acids. CDR3 sequence reads: CASSPGFTASTDTQYF. The CDR3 DNA reads TGTGCCAGCTCACCGGGATTCACGGCTAGCACAGATACGCAGTATTTT.

This clonotype has ten or more counts. The chain recombines TRBV7-9 with TRBJ2-7; a weak D match, TRBD1 (5 bases). This CDR3 is built from 10 residues. V was pared by 6 bases and J by 5 bases, with 5 bases between. Germline V gene lookup returns CDR1 SEHNR and CDR2 FQNEAQ (reference sequence). The DNA for the CDR3 is TGTGCCAGCAGAGGGGACGAGCAGTACTTC. Translating gives CASRGDEQYF.

The chain recombines TRBV5-5 with TRBJ2-1; the match to TRBD2 covers 13 bases. The V and J ends lost 3 bases and 7 bases, in that order; junction bases with no gene match: 10. CDR1 SGHKS and CDR2 YYEKEE come from the germline V gene (reference sequence). CDR3 length: 17 amino acids. CDR3 residues: CASSWGTSGISGNEQFF. CDR3 nucleotide sequence: TGTGCCAGCAGCTGGGGGACTAGCGGGATTAGTGGTAATGAGCAGTTCTTC.

This clonotype was seen at least ten times. The chain uses TRBV20-1 and TRBJ2-3; maybe TRBD1 (5 bases). Per germline, CDR1 DFQATT and CDR2 SNEGSKA (reference sequence). The germline V and J ends were trimmed by 5 bases and 2 bases, with 8 bases remaining between them. This CDR3 is built from 12 residues. CDR3 sequence (DNA): TGCAGTGCTTCAGGGAACACAGATACGCAGTATTTT. Its protein is CSASGNTDTQYF.

Worth noting for this clonotype: A junction boundary mismatches the germline segment, possibly from a read error. V and J are TRBV30 and TRBJ1-1; unclear D gene. Germline V lookup: CDR1 GTSNPN, CDR2 SVGIG (reference sequence). The CDR3 length is 14 residues. The CDR3 region is CAWLKGSANTEALF. The CDR3 nucleotides read TGTGCCTGGCTTAAGGGCAGTGCGAACACTGAAGCTTTATTC.

The table lists this clonotype with many counts. V usage is TRBV25-1 and J usage is TRBJ1-2; D is unclear. Trimming removed 7 bases from V and 8 bases from J, with 17 bases in between. Per the germline V gene, CDR1 is MGHDK and CDR2 is SYGVNS. The length of the CDR3 is 13 residues. The CDR3 is CASTPPAGRGYTF. CDR3 nucleotide sequence: TGTGCCAGCACCCCCCCAGCGGGGAGAGGCTACACCTTC.